What follows are 27 T cell receptor beta chains derived from one specimen sequenced in a study of shared clonotypes between healthy human individuals. Naive-designated CD8 cells lacked CD45RO, were positively enriched for CCR7, and omitted terminally differentiated effector memory CD45RA+ cells. Sequencing used immunoSEQ multiplex PCR; TCRdb keeps in-frame clones, though not all of them. The table records more than 2 million clones, less than 95% of them present only once. The specimen sequenced was naive CD8+ T cells sorted from blood. Receptor source: a young man in good health.

The chain carries TRBV9 and TRBJ2-2; D unresolved. The CDR3 has 13 amino acids. CDR1 and CDR2 from the germline V gene are SGDLS and YYNGEE. V lost 4 bases and J lost 6, with 10 bases in between. The CDR3 nucleotides read TGTGCCAGCAGCCTATCCGGGTCCGGGGAGCTGTTTTTT. As protein: CASSLSGSGELFF.

This clone was detected only once. The rearrangement uses TRBV5-8 and TRBJ2-2; tentative D call: TRBD1 (5 bases). The CDR3 totals 11 residues. Looked up from germline, CDR1 is SGHTS and CDR2 is YDEGEE. Trimming pared 7 bases from V and 5 bases from J, leaving 6 bases between. The CDR3 here is CASQGTGELFF. In nucleotides, the CDR3 is TGTGCCAGCCAGGGTACCGGGGAGCTGTTTTTT.

The V and J genes are TRBV12-5 and TRBJ2-1, with a possible D match to TRBD1 (6 bases). CDR1 and CDR2 from the germline V gene are LGHNT and FRNRAP. The CDR3 length is 15 residues. V lost 6 bases, J lost 9 bases, and 21 bases lay in between. The CDR3 region has the DNA TGTGCTAGTGGCCAAACTATCCTCCCCAGGGGTGAGCAGTTCTTC. Amino acids: CASGQTILPRGEQFF.

The J gene is TRBJ2-1, the V gene TRBV5-6, with D maybe TRBD1 (5 bases). The V gene lost 2 bases and the J gene lost 2 bases, with 11 bases spanning the gap. The CDR3 totals 15 residues. Germline V gene sequence: CDR1 SGHDT, CDR2 YYEEEE. This CDR3 is CASSLGAEAYNEQFF. CDR3 DNA: TGTGCCAGCAGCTTAGGGGCGGAAGCCTACAATGAGCAGTTCTTC.

Turning to this clone: Different DNA sequences within this sample yield the same CDR3. V gene TRBV11-2 combines with J gene TRBJ2-3; D not resolved. In germline, CDR1 is SGHAT, CDR2 FQNNGV. V lost 0 bases, J lost 0 bases, and 4 bases lay in between. This CDR3 has 14 amino acids. The CDR3 spells CASSLDTSTDTQYF. Here the CDR3 DNA reads TGTGCCAGCAGCTTAGATACCAGCACAGATACGCAGTATTTT.

The rearrangement links TRBV6-5 to TRBJ2-1; D is perhaps TRBD1 (5 bases). The CDR3 sequence is 15 residues long. Germline CDR1 is MNHEY and CDR2 is SVGAGI. V gave up 2 bases and J gave up 2 bases, with 10 bases separating them. The CDR3 DNA reads as TGTGCCAGCAGTTACAGGGGTATCCCCTACAATGAGCAGTTCTTC. This codes for CASSYRGIPYNEQFF.

This chain connects TRBV6-6 to TRBJ2-7; 7 bases align to TRBD1. This CDR3 is 15 amino acids long. CDR1 and CDR2 (germline): MNHNY, SVGAGI (reference sequence). Unmatched junction bases numbered 4, after V lost 2 bases and J lost 0 bases. The CDR3 protein is CASSYGQATSYEQYF. The CDR3 DNA follows: TGTGCCAGCAGTTACGGACAGGCGACCTCCTACGAGCAGTACTTC.

This clone was seen only once. The CDR3 DNA reads TGTGCCAGCACCCCCTCCGCAGGGACCTATGGCTACACCTTC. Translating gives CASTPSAGTYGYTF. The chain employs TRBV6-6 and TRBJ1-2; maybe TRBD1 (5 bases). CDR3 length equals 14 residues. Trimming removed 7 bases from V and 4 bases from J, with 16 bases in between. Germline V lookup: CDR1 MNHNY, CDR2 SVGAGI (reference sequence).

The V gene is TRBV2, the J gene TRBJ2-5; D not certain. The V and J ends lost 4 bases and 1 base respectively, with 7 bases between them. Germline V lookup: CDR1 SNHLY, CDR2 FYNNEI. This CDR3 region has 13 residues. CDR3 nucleotides: TGTGCCAGCAGTGCCGTAACCCAAGAGACCCAGTACTTC. Amino acid sequence: CASSAVTQETQYF.

This clone occurred a few times. The same CDR3 also results from other DNA sequences found in this sample. The V call is TRBV9, the J call TRBJ2-7, with 7 bases lining up with TRBD1. The V segment lost 3 bases and the J segment 2 bases; nucleotides outside the gene matches: 2. Germline CDR1 reads SGDLS; CDR2 reads YYNGEE. This CDR3 region has 13 residues. The CDR3, as DNA: TGTGCCAGCAGCGACGGGACAGCCTACGAGCAGTACTTC. Encoded protein: CASSDGTAYEQYF.

The genes are TRBV6-1 and TRBJ1-2, with D tentatively TRBD1 (6 bases). The V gene's germline CDR1 is MNHNS and CDR2 SASEGT. This CDR3 has 17 residues. The V and J ends lost 3 bases and 6 bases respectively, with 23 bases between them. The CDR3 DNA sequence: TGTGCCAGCAGTGAGAGTCCCTATTGGGGGGCTTGGAATGGCTACACCTTC. It codes for CASSESPYWGAWNGYTF.

This chain uses TRBV29-1 with TRBJ2-2; no clear D. The CDR3 has 11 amino acids. Per germline, CDR1 SQVTM and CDR2 ANQGSEA. V was pared by 3 bases and J by 7 bases, with 6 bases between. The CDR3 is CSVDHGGELFF. In DNA form, the CDR3 reads TGCAGCGTTGATCATGGCGGGGAGCTGTTTTTT.

This chain joins TRBV4-3 and TRBJ1-4; possibly TRBD1 for D (5 bases). V was pared by 4 bases and J by 6 bases, with 9 bases between. Per germline, CDR1 LGHNA and CDR2 YSLEER. The CDR3 spans 13 residues. The CDR3 protein is CASSPGSDEKLFF. DNA for the CDR3: TGCGCCAGCAGCCCAGGGTCGGATGAAAAACTGTTTTTT.

The rearrangement joins TRBV6-5 to TRBJ1-6; weak D call: TRBD1 (6 bases). Trimming took off 5 bases at V and 8 bases at J, with 13 bases between the two ends. Germline assignment: CDR1 MNHEY and CDR2 SVGAGI. The CDR3 loop spans 14 amino acids. CDR3 nucleotides: TGTGCCAGCAGTCAGGCAGGGGTAGATTCACCCCTCCACTTT. This codes for CASSQAGVDSPLHF.

This sequence joins TRBV30 and TRBJ2-5, with TRBD1 identical over 9 bases. This CDR3 spans 14 amino acids. The germline CDR1 and CDR2 sequences are GTSNPN and SVGIG (reference sequence). Trimming at V came to 0 bases and at J to 8 bases, leaving 7 bases not matched to a gene. CDR3 residues: CAWSVRGTGSTQYF. CDR3 coding DNA: TGTGCCTGGAGTGTTCGTGGGACAGGGAGTACCCAGTACTTC.

V and J are TRBV18 and TRBJ1-2; maybe TRBD1 (5 bases). The germline V gene encodes CDR1 KGHSH and CDR2 LQKENI. This CDR3 spans 19 amino acids. The V end lost 1 base, the J end lost 1 base, and 22 bases lay between the germline ends. The CDR3 sequence: CASSPLERDGFFLNYGYTF. In DNA, the CDR3 is TGTGCCAGCTCACCACTTGAACGGGACGGATTTTTTCTTAACTATGGCTACACCTTC.

Points on this clone: The sample holds other DNA sequences that translate to the same CDR3. V usage is TRBV27 and J usage is TRBJ2-3; D gene uncertain. Trimming took off 3 bases at V and 0 bases at J, with 7 bases between the two ends. Germline CDR1 and CDR2: MNHEY and SMNVEV (reference sequence). This CDR3 is built from 14 residues. For the CDR3, the DNA is TGTGCCAGCAGTTTGCTCGGAAGCACAGATACGCAGTATTTT. This encodes CASSLLGSTDTQYF.

The chain has TRBV6-1 and TRBJ1-1, with D hard to call. The V gene lost 4 bases and the J gene lost 2 bases, with 23 bases spanning the gap. Germline V CDR1 and CDR2: MNHNS, SASEGT. The CDR3 sequence is 18 residues long. CDR3 sequence: CASSALITQLTSNTEAFF. The DNA of the CDR3 is TGTGCCAGCAGTGCCCTGATAACGCAGCTAACCTCTAACACTGAAGCTTTCTTT.

The CDR3, as DNA: TGTGCCAGCAGCCTCAATGGACAGGTTATAACTGAAGCTTTCTTT. Translated: CASSLNGQVITEAFF. The chain links TRBV5-4 to TRBJ1-1, with 7 bases identical to TRBD1. The CDR3 is 15 amino acids. Germline V gene sequence: CDR1 SGHNT, CDR2 YYREEE (reference sequence). V gave up 4 bases and J gave up 5 bases; unmatched junction bases: 11.

This chain uses TRBV29-1 with TRBJ2-5, with 12 bases matching TRBD2. The V and J ends lost 7 bases and 3 bases, in that order; junction bases with no gene match: 24. CDR1 is SQVTM and CDR2 is ANQGSEA in the germline V gene. The CDR3 has 20 residues. CDR3: CSAMGRVLASGREGEETQYF. Written as DNA, the CDR3 is TGCAGCGCGATGGGCAGGGTGTTAGCTAGCGGGAGGGAGGGGGAAGAGACCCAGTACTTC.

This clone was seen ten or more times. The rearrangement uses TRBV29-1 and TRBJ2-5; D is uncertain. Trimming removed 4 bases at V and 2 bases at J, with 11 bases between. The CDR3 covers 13 residues. CDR1 is SQVTM, CDR2 ANQGSEA, per germline. The DNA of the CDR3 is TGCAGCGTTGTCAAGGGTGGACAAGAGACCCAGTACTTC. Protein product: CSVVKGGQETQYF.

Here the CDR3 reads CASSLPSTYEQYF. The CDR3 DNA is TGTGCCAGCAGCTTACCGTCAACCTACGAGCAGTACTTC. The chain uses TRBV13 and TRBJ2-7, with D uncertain. Germline V CDR1 and CDR2: PRHDT, FYEKMQ (reference sequence). The CDR3 is 13 residues long. Trimming removed 2 bases at V and 2 bases at J, with 7 bases between.

The CDR3 spells CAISNERAGSKETQYF. For the CDR3, the DNA is TGTGCCATCAGTAACGAACGGGCAGGGAGTAAGGAGACCCAGTACTTC. V gene TRBV10-3 combines with J gene TRBJ2-5; D assignment may be TRBD1 or TRBD2 (5 bases each). Trimming took 5 bases from V and 5 from J, leaving 21 bases between them. Germline V gene data show CDR1 as ENHRY and CDR2 as SYGVKD. The CDR3 extends over 16 amino acids.

The chain uses TRBV18 and TRBJ2-1; TRBD2 aligns across 9 bases. Germline values: CDR1 KGHSH, CDR2 LQKENI. V gave up 3 bases and J gave up 9 bases; unmatched junction bases: 18. This CDR3 region has 18 residues. Written as DNA, the CDR3 is TGTGCCAGCTCACCGGGACAAAGGGTGCTAGCGGGATTTCTTGAGCAGTTCTTC. Translated: CASSPGQRVLAGFLEQFF. Complete variable domain (other parts from reference TRBV18 and TRBJ2-1): NAGVMQNPRHLVRRRGQEARLRCSPMKGHSHVYWYRQLPEEGLKFMVYLQKENIIDESGMPKERFSAEFPKEGPSILRIQQVVRGDSAAYFCASSPGQRVLAGFLEQFFGPGTRLTVL.

J is TRBJ1-6 and V is TRBV5-6; a weak D match, TRBD1 (5 bases). The CDR3 is made up of 14 amino acids. Germline V gene sequence: CDR1 SGHDT, CDR2 YYEEEE. Trimming removed 4 bases at V and 8 bases at J, with 13 bases between. The CDR3 spells CASSQAGTYSPLHF. The CDR3 DNA reads TGTGCCAGCAGCCAAGCAGGGACCTATTCACCCCTCCACTTT. The whole variable domain, remainder taken from reference TRBV5-6 and TRBJ1-6, is DAGVTQSPTHLIKTRGQQVTLRCSPKSGHDTVSWYQQALGQGPQFIFQYYEEEERQRGNFPDRFSGHQFPNYSSELNVNALLLGDSALYLCASSQAGTYSPLHFGNGTRLTVT.

The J gene is TRBJ1-2, the V gene TRBV15, with 8 positions matching TRBD1. There are 19 residues in the CDR3. The J segment lost 3 bases and the V segment lost 0 bases, leaving 15 bases of the junction unmatched. From germline, CDR1 is LNHNV and CDR2 YYDKDF (reference sequence). CDR3 DNA sequence: TGTGCCACCAGCAGAGATCATGGGACAGGCGCCACGGGGGACTATGGCTACACCTTC. This codes for CATSRDHGTGATGDYGYTF.

V usage is TRBV9 and J usage is TRBJ1-5, with 7 bases identical to TRBD1. This CDR3 is 15 amino acids long. Per germline, CDR1 SGDLS and CDR2 YYNGEE. The junction had 5 bases not matched to a gene; V was cut back by 1 base and J by 4 bases. CDR3 bases: TGTGCCAGCAGCGTATATGGGACAGCTAATCAGCCCCAGCATTTT. It specifies CASSVYGTANQPQHF.